The 16 T cell receptor beta chains presented below share a single source sample, sequenced in a study of CXCR3-negative and CXCR3-positive naive CD8 T cells. The study's findings and limits: Relative to CXCR3-negative naive cells, CXCR3-positive naive cells had more hydrophobic TRB CDR3s.

UMI labels and 5' RACE were used to prepare the TRB cDNA libraries. After re-calling the 5' RACE reads, TCRdb lists one entry per CDR3 protein, DNA absent. This sample's table reports fewer than 90,000 distinct CDR3 sequences. For these receptors, no antigen is known. What was sequenced was naive CXCR3+ CD8+ T cells from blood. Subset reported: CD45RO-CCR7+CD27+CD95- naive CD8+ T cells expressing CXCR3 (TNR3+). The receptors derive from a human donor in good health. Some clones in this sample may be carry-over from other donors' samples.

The chain uses TRBV27 and TRBJ2-2. Germline V gives CDR1 MNHEY, CDR2 SMNVEV (reference sequence). The CDR3 has 15 amino acids. The CDR3 region is CASSPRPFLTGELFF.

The chain joins TRBV24-1 to TRBJ2-3. The CDR3 is 13 residues long. Germline V gene data show CDR1 as KGHDR and CDR2 as SFDVKD. The CDR3 reads CATSDRRGDTQYF.

The rearrangement uses TRBV6-6 and TRBJ1-1; the D call from TCRdb, TRBD1, cannot be confirmed without DNA. The CDR3 totals 15 residues. Germline lookup yields CDR1 MNHNY and CDR2 SVGAGI (reference sequence). The CDR3 is CASSYWGGENTEAFF.

This chain connects TRBV29-1 to TRBJ2-1; the TRBD1 assignment by TCRdb is unverifiable without DNA. Per the germline V gene, CDR1 is SQVTM and CDR2 is ANQGSEA. The CDR3 sequence is 17 residues long. The CDR3 loop is CSSGGGGLGGPNNEQFF.

J is TRBJ2-1 and V is TRBV15; TCRdb lists TRBD1, though no DNA is available to test this call. The CDR3 runs 12 residues. Germline CDR1 and CDR2: LNHNV and YYDKDF (reference sequence). The CDR3 here is CATSPPGPEQFF.

CDR3 amino acids: CASSLTGNPYEQYF. The genes are TRBV5-1 and TRBJ2-7. This CDR3 has 14 residues. The germline V gene encodes CDR1 SGHRS and CDR2 YFSETQ.

V and J are TRBV21-1 and TRBJ1-2; no DNA is available, so the TRBD1 call from TCRdb remains unchecked. TRBV21-1 is noted as a pseudogene. The CDR3 loop spans 15 amino acids. The CDR3 reads CASIRTGRRNYGYTF.

The V call is TRBV28, the J call TRBJ1-2. The CDR3 has 13 amino acids. From germline, CDR1 is MDHEN and CDR2 SYDVKM. The CDR3 sequence: CASSLILDYGYTF.

The chain links TRBV28 to TRBJ2-3; TCRdb's assignment of TRBD2 cannot be checked, as there is no DNA. The length of the CDR3 is 17 residues. Germline-derived CDR1 and CDR2 are MDHEN and SYDVKM. The CDR3 loop reads CASSDIRAESREDTQYF.

J is TRBJ1-1 and V is TRBV7-6; TCRdb's assignment of TRBD1 cannot be checked, as there is no DNA. Germline values: CDR1 SGHVS, CDR2 FNYEAQ. The CDR3 is 13 amino acids. The CDR3 is CASSLPGDTEAFF.

This rearrangement joins TRBV5-1 to TRBJ2-7; the D call of TRBD1 rests on TCRdb alone, since no DNA is present to check it. The length of the CDR3 is 15 residues. Germline V gene data show CDR1 as SGHRS and CDR2 as YFSETQ. The CDR3 sequence is CASSPTGQGNYEQYF.

The genes are TRBV7-2 and TRBJ2-1. CDR3 length: 14 residues. Germline loops: CDR1 SGHTA, CDR2 FQGNSA. CDR3 amino acids: CASSLSDSDGEQFF.

The V gene is TRBV5-1, the J gene TRBJ2-4. There are 13 residues in the CDR3. Per germline, CDR1 SGHRS and CDR2 YFSETQ. CDR3 region: CASSLADLDIQYF.

This sequence joins TRBV10-3 and TRBJ2-2; TCRdb designates TRBD1, a call that cannot be tested without DNA. This CDR3 has 16 amino acids. Germline lookup yields CDR1 ENHRY and CDR2 SYGVKD. The CDR3 loop reads CAISEVRVTGIGELFF.

The chain joins TRBV4-3 to TRBJ2-1; the D call of TRBD1 rests on TCRdb alone, since no DNA is present to check it. The CDR3 totals 15 residues. Germline-derived CDR1 and CDR2 are LGHNA and YSLEER. CDR3 sequence reads: CASSLHRGATNEQFF.

V gene TRBV7-2 combines with J gene TRBJ2-5; TCRdb returns TRBD2, unconfirmable since there is no DNA. The CDR3 spans 14 residues. In germline, CDR1 is SGHTA, CDR2 FQGNSA. The CDR3: CASSEGRGGETQYF. The whole variable domain, filled in from reference TRBV7-2 and TRBJ2-5, reads GAGVSQSPSNKVTEKGKDVELRCDPISGHTALYWYRQSLGQGLEFLIYFQGNSAPDKSGLPSDRFSAERTGGSVSTLTIQRTQQEDSAVYLCASSEGRGGETQYFGPGTRLLVL.